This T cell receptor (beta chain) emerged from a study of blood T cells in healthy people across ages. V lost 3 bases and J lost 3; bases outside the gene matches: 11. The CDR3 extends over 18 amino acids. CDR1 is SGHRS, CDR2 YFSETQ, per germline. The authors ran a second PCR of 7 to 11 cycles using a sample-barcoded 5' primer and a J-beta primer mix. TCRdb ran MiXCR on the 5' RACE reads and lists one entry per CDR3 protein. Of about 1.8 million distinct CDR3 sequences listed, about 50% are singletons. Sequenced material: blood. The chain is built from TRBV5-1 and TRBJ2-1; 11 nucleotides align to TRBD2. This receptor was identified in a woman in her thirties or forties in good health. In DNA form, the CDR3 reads TGCGCCAGCAGCTATTGGGGTCCGACTAGCGGGGTCTACAATGAGCAGTTCTTC. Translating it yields CASSYWGPTSGVYNEQFF.